A single TCR beta chain is shown here with its context. The entry originates in a study of blood T cell repertoires in COVID-19. Study-level background: Spain, Italy and the United States supplied samples that represented acute and convalescent COVID-19. Sources were T cells, B-cell-depleted T cells, or PBMCs; the material itself was cDNA or gDNA.

Original methodology: Reference gene primer amplification gave nucleated cell count estimates. Only in-frame clones appear in the TCRdb table, and some are missing; sequencing was by immunoSEQ multiplex PCR. That table is the source of V, J and clone size, and D and trimming were worked out from the DNA. Counted here are about 210,000 clones, roughly 81% occurring once; the ten biggest clones make up approximately 8%. The sequence was collected from a woman aged 50 to 60 with active or convalescent COVID-19. Source material: peripheral blood.

CDR3 sequence reads: CAWNGQTGEKLFF. CDR3 DNA: TGTGCCTGGAACGGTCAGACGGGAGAAAAACTGTTTTTT. The rearrangement joins TRBV30 to TRBJ1-4, with D uncertain. With 4 bases removed from V and 8 bases from J, the gap between germline ends came to 14 bases. This CDR3 is built from 13 residues. Germline-derived CDR1 and CDR2 are GTSNPN and SVGIG (reference sequence).